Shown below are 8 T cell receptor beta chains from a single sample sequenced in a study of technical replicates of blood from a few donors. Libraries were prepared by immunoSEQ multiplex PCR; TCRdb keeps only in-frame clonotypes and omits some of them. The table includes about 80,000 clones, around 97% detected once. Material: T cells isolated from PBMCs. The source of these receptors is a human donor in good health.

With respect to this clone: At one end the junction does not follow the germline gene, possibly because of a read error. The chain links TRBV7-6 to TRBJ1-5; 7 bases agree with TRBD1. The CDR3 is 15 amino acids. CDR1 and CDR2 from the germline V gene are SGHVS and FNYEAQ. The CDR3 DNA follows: TGTGCCAGCAACTTATTGACAGGGCCCCATCAGCCCCAGCATTTT. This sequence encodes CASNLLTGPHQPQHF.

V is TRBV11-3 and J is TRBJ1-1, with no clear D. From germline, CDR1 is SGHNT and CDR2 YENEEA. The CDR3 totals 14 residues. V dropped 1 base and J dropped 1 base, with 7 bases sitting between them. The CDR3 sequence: CASSLVQSNTEAFF. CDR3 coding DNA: TGTGCCAGCAGCTTAGTCCAGTCGAACACTGAAGCTTTCTTT.

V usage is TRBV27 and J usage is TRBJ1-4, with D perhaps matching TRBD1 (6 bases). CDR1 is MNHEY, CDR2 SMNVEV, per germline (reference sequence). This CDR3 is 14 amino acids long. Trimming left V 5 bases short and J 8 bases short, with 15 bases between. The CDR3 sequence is CASSQKTGGEKLFF. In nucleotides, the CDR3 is TGTGCCAGCAGTCAAAAGACAGGAGGCGAAAAACTGTTTTTT.

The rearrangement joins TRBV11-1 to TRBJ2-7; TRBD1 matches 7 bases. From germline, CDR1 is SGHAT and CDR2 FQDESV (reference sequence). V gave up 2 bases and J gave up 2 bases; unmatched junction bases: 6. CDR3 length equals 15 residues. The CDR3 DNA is TGTGCCAGCAGCTTAACGGGTACAGGGGCCTACGAGCAGTACTTC. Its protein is CASSLTGTGAYEQYF.

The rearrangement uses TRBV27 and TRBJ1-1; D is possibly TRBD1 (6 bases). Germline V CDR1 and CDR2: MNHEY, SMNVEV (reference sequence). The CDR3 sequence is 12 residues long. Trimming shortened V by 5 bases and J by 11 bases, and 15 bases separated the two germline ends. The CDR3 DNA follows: TGTGCCAGCAGTCTTGGGCAGGGGACGGCTTTCTTT. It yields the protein CASSLGQGTAFF.

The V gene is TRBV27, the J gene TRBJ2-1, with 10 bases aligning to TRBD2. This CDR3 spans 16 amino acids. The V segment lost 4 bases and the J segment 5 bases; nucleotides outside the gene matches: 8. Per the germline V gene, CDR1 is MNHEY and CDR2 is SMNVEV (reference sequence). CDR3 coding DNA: TGTGCCAGCAGTTCACCTACTAGCGGGGTCAACAATGAGCAGTTCTTC. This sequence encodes CASSSPTSGVNNEQFF.

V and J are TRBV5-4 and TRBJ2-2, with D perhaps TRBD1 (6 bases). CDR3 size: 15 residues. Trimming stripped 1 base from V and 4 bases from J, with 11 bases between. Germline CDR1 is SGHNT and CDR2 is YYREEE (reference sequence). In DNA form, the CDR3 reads TGTGCCAGCAGCTTGTACAGGGTGACCACCGGGGAGCTGTTTTTT. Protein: CASSLYRVTTGELFF.

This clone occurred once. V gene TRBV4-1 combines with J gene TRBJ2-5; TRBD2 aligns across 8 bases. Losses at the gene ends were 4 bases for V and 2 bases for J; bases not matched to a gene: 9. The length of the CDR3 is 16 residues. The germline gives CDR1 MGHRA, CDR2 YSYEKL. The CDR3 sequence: CASSPPGLAKQETQYF. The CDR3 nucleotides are TGCGCCAGCAGCCCCCCCGGACTAGCCAAACAAGAGACCCAGTACTTC.